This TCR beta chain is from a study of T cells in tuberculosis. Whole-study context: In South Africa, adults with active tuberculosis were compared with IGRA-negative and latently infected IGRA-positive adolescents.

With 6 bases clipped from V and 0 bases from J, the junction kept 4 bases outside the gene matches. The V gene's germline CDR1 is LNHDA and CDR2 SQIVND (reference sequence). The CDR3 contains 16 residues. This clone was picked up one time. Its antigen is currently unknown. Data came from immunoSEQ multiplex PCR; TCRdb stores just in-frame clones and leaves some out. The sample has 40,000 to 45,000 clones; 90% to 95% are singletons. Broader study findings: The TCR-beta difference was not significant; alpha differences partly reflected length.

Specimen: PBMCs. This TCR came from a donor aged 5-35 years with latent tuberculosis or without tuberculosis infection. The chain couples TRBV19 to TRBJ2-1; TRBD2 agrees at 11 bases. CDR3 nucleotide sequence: TGTGCCAGTAGCGGGACTAGCGGCTACTCCTACAATGAGCAGTTCTTC. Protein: CASSGTSGYSYNEQFF.